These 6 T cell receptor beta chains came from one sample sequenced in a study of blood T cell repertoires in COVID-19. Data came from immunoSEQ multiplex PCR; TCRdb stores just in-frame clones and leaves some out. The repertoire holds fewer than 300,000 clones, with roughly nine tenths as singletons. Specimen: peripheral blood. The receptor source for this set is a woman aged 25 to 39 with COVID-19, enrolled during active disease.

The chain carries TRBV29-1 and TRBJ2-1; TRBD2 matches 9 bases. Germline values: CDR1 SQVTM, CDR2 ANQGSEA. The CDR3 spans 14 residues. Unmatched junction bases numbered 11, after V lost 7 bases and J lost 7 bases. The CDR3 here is CSAWRVAGDNEQFF. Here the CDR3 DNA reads TGCAGCGCCTGGAGGGTAGCGGGAGATAATGAGCAGTTCTTC.

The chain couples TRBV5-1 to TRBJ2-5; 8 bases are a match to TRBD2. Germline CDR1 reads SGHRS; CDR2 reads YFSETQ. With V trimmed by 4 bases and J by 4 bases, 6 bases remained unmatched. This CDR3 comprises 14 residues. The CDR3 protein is CASSQGLDRETQYF. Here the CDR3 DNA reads TGCGCCAGCAGCCAGGGACTAGACCGAGAGACCCAGTACTTC. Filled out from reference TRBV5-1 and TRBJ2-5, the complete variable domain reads KAGVTQTPRYLIKTRGQQVTLSCSPISGHRSVSWYQQTPGQGLQFLFEYFSETQRNKGNFPGRFSGRQFSNSRSEMNVSTLELGDSALYLCASSQGLDRETQYFGPGTRLLVL.

The chain's CDR3 is CASSDPNLAGGSNEQFF. CDR3 in DNA: TGTGCCAGCAGTGACCCCAATCTAGCGGGAGGTTCCAATGAGCAGTTCTTC. J is TRBJ2-1 and V is TRBV6-2 or TRBV6-3, with 11 bases fitting TRBD2. V lost 5 bases to trimming and J lost 6 bases; unmatched junction nucleotides: 12. There are 17 residues in the CDR3. From germline, CDR1 is MNHEY and CDR2 SVGEGT.

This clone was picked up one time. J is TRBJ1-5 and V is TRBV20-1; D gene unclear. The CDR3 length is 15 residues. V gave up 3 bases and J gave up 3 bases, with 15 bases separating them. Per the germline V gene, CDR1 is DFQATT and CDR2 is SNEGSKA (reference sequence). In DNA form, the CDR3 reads TGCAGTGCTAGTCCGGGCGGGCTGGTCAATCAGCCCCAGCATTTT. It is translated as CSASPGGLVNQPQHF.

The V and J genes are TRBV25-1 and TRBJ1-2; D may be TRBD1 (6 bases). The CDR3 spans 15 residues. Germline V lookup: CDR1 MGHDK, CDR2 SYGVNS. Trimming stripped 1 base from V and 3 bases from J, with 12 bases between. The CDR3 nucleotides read TGTGCCAGCAGTGAATCGAGGGGGTACGACTATGGCTACACCTTC. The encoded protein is CASSESRGYDYGYTF.

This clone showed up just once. The CDR3 DNA reads TGTGCCAGCAGTTTCACAGGAATGAACACTGAAGCTTTCTTT. This sequence encodes CASSFTGMNTEAFF. The chain has TRBV6-5 and TRBJ1-1, with D maybe TRBD1 (5 bases). The germline V gene has CDR1 MNHEY and CDR2 SVGAGI. V gave up 4 bases and J gave up 0 bases, with 9 bases separating them. CDR3 length: 14 residues.